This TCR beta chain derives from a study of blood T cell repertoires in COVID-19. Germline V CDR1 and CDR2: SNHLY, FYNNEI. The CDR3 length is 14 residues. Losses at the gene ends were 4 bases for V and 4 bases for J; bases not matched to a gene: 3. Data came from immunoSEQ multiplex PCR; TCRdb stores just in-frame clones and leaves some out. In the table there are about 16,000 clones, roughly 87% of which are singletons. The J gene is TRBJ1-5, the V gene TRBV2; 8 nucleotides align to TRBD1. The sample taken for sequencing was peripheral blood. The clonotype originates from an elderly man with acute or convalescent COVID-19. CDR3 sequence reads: CASSATGENQPQHF. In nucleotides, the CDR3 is TGTGCCAGCAGTGCGACAGGGGAGAATCAGCCCCAGCATTTT.